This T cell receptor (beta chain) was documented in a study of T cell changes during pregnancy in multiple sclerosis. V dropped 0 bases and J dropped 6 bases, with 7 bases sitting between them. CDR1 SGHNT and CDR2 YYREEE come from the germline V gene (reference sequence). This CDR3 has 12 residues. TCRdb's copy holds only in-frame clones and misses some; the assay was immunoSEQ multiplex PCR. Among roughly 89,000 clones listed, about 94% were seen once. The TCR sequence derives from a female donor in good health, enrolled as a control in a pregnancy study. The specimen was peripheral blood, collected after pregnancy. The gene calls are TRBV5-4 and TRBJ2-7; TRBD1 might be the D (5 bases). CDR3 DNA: TGTGCCAGCAGCTTGGAAGGGGCCGAGCAGTACTTC. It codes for CASSLEGAEQYF.